These 30 T cell receptor beta chains were all obtained from the same sample, sequenced in a study of neurological immune-mediated disorders. TCRdb re-analysed the 5' RACE reads in MiXCR, keeping a single row per CDR3 protein. The sample has about 46,000 distinct CDR3 sequences; 4.5% are singletons. Sequencing was done on a sample of PBMCs. The receptor source for this set is a woman aged 55-69 years with multiple sclerosis.

The sample holds many counts of this clonotype. The chain recombines TRBV12-3 or TRBV12-4 with TRBJ2-2, with TRBD2 identical over 10 bases. The J segment lost 1 base and the V segment lost 5 bases, leaving 1 base of the junction unmatched. CDR3 length: 15 amino acids. The DNA of the CDR3 is TGTGCCAGCAGTCCTAGCGGGGGGAACACCGGGGAGCTGTTTTTT. Translated: CASSPSGGNTGELFF.

This clonotype was found many times. The chain recombines TRBV7-2 with TRBJ2-3; D remains unclear. Trimming left V 5 bases short and J 2 bases short, with 8 bases between. The germline V gene encodes CDR1 SGHTA and CDR2 FQGNSA. The CDR3 totals 13 residues. CDR3 amino acids: CASSRVITDTQYF. CDR3 DNA sequence: TGTGCCAGCAGCCGCGTAATCACAGATACGCAGTATTTT.

This clonotype has a handful of counts. The chain couples TRBV20-1 to TRBJ1-1; D remains ambiguous. The CDR3 runs to 12 residues. V was pared by 4 bases and J by 1 base, with 7 bases between. The germline gives CDR1 DFQATT, CDR2 SNEGSKA (reference sequence). The CDR3 DNA reads as TGCAGTGCTACCGAAGAGAACACTGAAGCTTTCTTT. It translates to CSATEENTEAFF.

There are many counts of this clonotype. The chain carries TRBV20-1 and TRBJ2-3; D gene ambiguous. Germline V gene lookup returns CDR1 DFQATT and CDR2 SNEGSKA (reference sequence). Deletions cut 2 bases from V and 2 bases from J, with 14 bases between. This CDR3 comprises 15 residues. CDR3: CSARPSWADTDTQYF. CDR3 nucleotides: TGCAGTGCTAGACCTAGTTGGGCAGACACAGATACGCAGTATTTT.

There are many counts of this clonotype. V and J are TRBV7-8 and TRBJ2-2; 10 bases match TRBD2. Germline-derived CDR1 and CDR2 are SGHVS and FQNEAQ. V trimming: 3 bases; J trimming: 2 bases; junction bases outside the gene matches: 6. There are 17 residues in the CDR3. CDR3 coding DNA: TGTGCCAGCAGCTTCAGGTCTAGCGGGAGTAACACCGGGGAGCTGTTTTTT. This gives the protein CASSFRSSGSNTGELFF.

This clonotype showed up many times. J is TRBJ2-7 and V is TRBV7-2; D not resolved. The V end was cut by 0 bases, the J end by 6 bases, with 12 bases between. Germline V gene sequence: CDR1 SGHTA, CDR2 FQGNSA. The CDR3 sequence is 14 residues long. The CDR3 is CASSLAQTGSEQYF. The CDR3 DNA is TGTGCCAGCAGCTTAGCGCAGACTGGGTCCGAGCAGTACTTC.

This clonotype was picked up a small number of times. This sequence joins TRBV5-1 and TRBJ2-1; D unclear. V was clipped by 1 base and J by 5 bases, with 7 bases between them. The CDR3 sequence is 13 residues long. Germline-derived CDR1 and CDR2 are SGHRS and YFSETQ. The CDR3 region is CASSLPPNNEQFF. The CDR3 DNA is TGCGCCAGCAGCTTGCCGCCGAACAATGAGCAGTTCTTC. Complete variable domain (other parts from reference TRBV5-1 and TRBJ2-1): KAGVTQTPRYLIKTRGQQVTLSCSPISGHRSVSWYQQTPGQGLQFLFEYFSETQRNKGNFPGRFSGRQFSNSRSEMNVSTLELGDSALYLCASSLPPNNEQFFGPGTRLTVL.

V and J are TRBV28 and TRBJ2-4; perhaps TRBD1 as D (5 bases). V was clipped by 5 bases and J by 11 bases, with 16 bases between them. Germline CDR1 reads MDHEN; CDR2 reads SYDVKM. CDR3 length: 13 amino acids. The CDR3 reads CASSPWTMPFQYF. In nucleotides, the CDR3 is TGTGCCAGCAGTCCTTGGACAATGCCATTTCAGTACTTC.

This clonotype has a count of ten or more. This chain uses TRBV12-3 or TRBV12-4 with TRBJ1-1; weak D call: TRBD1 (6 bases). This CDR3 region has 14 residues. V shed 3 bases and J shed 0 bases, with 8 bases lying between them. CDR3: CASSFTGMNTEAFF. DNA of the CDR3: TGTGCCAGCAGTTTTACAGGGATGAACACTGAAGCTTTCTTT.

The table lists this clonotype with a few counts. This chain joins TRBV20-1 and TRBJ2-7; possibly TRBD1 for D (6 bases). V lost 6 bases to trimming and J lost 6 bases, with 15 bases between them. The germline CDR1 and CDR2 sequences are DFQATT and SNEGSKA (reference sequence). The CDR3 contains 12 residues. The DNA for the CDR3 is TGCAGTGCACCAGGGACATATGCCGAGCAGTACTTC. Translating gives CSAPGTYAEQYF.

At least ten counts were recorded for this clonotype. This CDR3 reads CSVGTGSGNTIYF. CDR3 nucleotides: TGCAGCGTCGGGACAGGGTCTGGAAACACCATATATTTT. This chain joins TRBV29-1 and TRBJ1-3; 9 positions match TRBD1. The CDR3 consists of 13 residues. Trimming took 6 bases from V and 1 from J; bases not matched to a gene: 1. Looked up from germline, CDR1 is SQVTM and CDR2 is ANQGSEA.

This clonotype was seen many times. The chain links TRBV6-4 to TRBJ2-1, with a weak D call TRBD2 (5 bases). Germline V lookup: CDR1 MRHNA, CDR2 SNTAGT. The V and J ends lost 3 bases and 5 bases respectively, with 14 bases between them. This CDR3 is built from 15 residues. This CDR3 reads CASSERPAAHNEQFF. The CDR3 bases are TGTGCCAGCAGTGAACGACCAGCGGCCCACAATGAGCAGTTCTTC.

This clonotype was seen a few times. The chain recombines TRBV4-3 with TRBJ2-1; D is perhaps TRBD2 (5 bases). Germline V gives CDR1 LGHNA, CDR2 YSLEER. This CDR3 has 16 residues. V gave up 2 bases and J gave up 1 base, with 12 bases separating them. CDR3 sequence (DNA): TGCGCCAGCAGCCAACGGAGCGGTGGATCCTACAATGAGCAGTTCTTC. This encodes CASSQRSGGSYNEQFF.

Only a few counts were recorded for this clonotype. The chain links TRBV5-4 to TRBJ2-3; D might be TRBD1 or TRBD2, each matching 5 bases. This CDR3 has 17 amino acids. Germline loops: CDR1 SGHNT, CDR2 YYREEE (reference sequence). Deletions cut 0 bases from V and 0 bases from J, with 14 bases between. The DNA for the CDR3 is TGTGCCAGCAGCTTGGGTGGGACGCGTGCTAGCACAGATACGCAGTATTTT. It specifies CASSLGGTRASTDTQYF. The full variable domain, rest sourced from reference TRBV5-4 and TRBJ2-3, is ETGVTQSPTHLIKTRGQQVTLRCSSQSGHNTVSWYQQALGQGPQFIFQYYREEENGRGNFPPRFSGLQFPNYSSELNVNALELDDSALYLCASSLGGTRASTDTQYFGPGTRLTVL.

This clonotype was picked up many times. This chain joins TRBV20-1 and TRBJ2-1; 13 bases are a match to TRBD2. J was trimmed by 8 bases and V by 7 bases; bases with no gene match: 5. CDR3 length: 13 amino acids. The germline CDR1 and CDR2 sequences are DFQATT and SNEGSKA (reference sequence). The CDR3 reads CSGTSGGAYEQFF. For the CDR3, the DNA is TGCAGTGGCACTAGCGGGGGGGCCTATGAGCAGTTCTTC.

This clonotype was seen repeatedly, ten times or more. The J gene is TRBJ2-5, the V gene TRBV20-1; possibly TRBD1 or TRBD2 for D (5 bases each). The V and J ends lost 0 bases and 6 bases respectively, with 8 bases between them. This CDR3 contains 12 residues. CDR1 and CDR2 (germline): DFQATT, SNEGSKA (reference sequence). The CDR3 loop is CSARESGQTQYF. CDR3 coding DNA: TGCAGTGCTAGAGAATCGGGGCAGACCCAGTACTTC.

The chain is built from TRBV7-3 and TRBJ2-1; a possible D gene is TRBD1 (5 bases). This CDR3 has 14 residues. Germline assignment: CDR1 SGHTA and CDR2 FQGTGA. The ends were cut back, 4 bases at V and 10 bases at J, with 17 bases in the middle. The DNA of the CDR3 is TGTGCCAGCAGCTCGCAGGGAAAAACGGGCGAGCAGTTCTTC. Translated, it gives CASSSQGKTGEQFF.

This clonotype was detected ten times or more. The chain's CDR3 is CSARGDRGLLGAFF. In DNA, the CDR3 is TGCAGTGCTAGAGGAGACAGGGGACTTCTCGGAGCTTTCTTT. The genes are TRBV20-1 and TRBJ1-1, with 8 bases matching TRBD1. This CDR3 contains 14 residues. J lost 10 bases, V lost 1 base, and 11 bases had no gene match. CDR1 DFQATT and CDR2 SNEGSKA come from the germline V gene (reference sequence).

In this sample, this clonotype turned up a few times. The chain couples TRBV19 to TRBJ1-5; D call uncertain. Germline CDR1 is LNHDA and CDR2 is SQIVND (reference sequence). The CDR3 contains 15 residues. Trimming cost V 3 bases and J 5 bases, with 14 bases left between them. This CDR3 reads CASSIGMNLHQPQHF. CDR3 nucleotides: TGTGCCAGTAGTATTGGCATGAACCTCCATCAGCCCCAGCATTTT.

This clonotype was seen only a few times. V and J are TRBV6-2 or TRBV6-3 and TRBJ2-3, with 7 bases matching TRBD1. The CDR3 is made up of 18 amino acids. After removal of 5 bases from V and 1 base from J, the junction contained 15 bases not matched to a gene. CDR1 is MNHEY, CDR2 SVGEGT, per germline. CDR3 residues: CASSRIRQGAEGTDTQYF. In nucleotides, the CDR3 is TGTGCCAGCAGTCGGATTCGACAGGGCGCAGAGGGCACAGATACGCAGTATTTT.

There are many counts of this clonotype. CDR3 protein: CAIGRDLLSNTEAFF. In DNA, the CDR3 is TGTGCCATCGGTAGGGATCTACTCTCGAACACTGAAGCTTTCTTT. This rearrangement joins TRBV10-3 to TRBJ1-1; D remains ambiguous. V was shortened by 8 bases and J by 1 base, with 17 bases between the two germline ends. The CDR3 spans 15 residues. Germline V gene data show CDR1 as ENHRY and CDR2 as SYGVKD.

This clonotype was observed at least ten times. The chain carries TRBV6-2 or TRBV6-3 and TRBJ1-2; D is ambiguous. Looked up from germline, CDR1 is MNHEY and CDR2 is SVGEGT. Trimming removed 2 bases at V and 4 bases at J, with 14 bases between. The CDR3 contains 15 residues. The CDR3 DNA is TGTGCCAGCAGTTACGGAGGGTTCGAGGTCTATGGCTACACCTTC. This translates into CASSYGGFEVYGYTF.

This clonotype was recorded many times. This chain uses TRBV29-1 with TRBJ2-5; D is unresolved. V was shortened by 4 bases and J by 3 bases, with 9 bases between the two germline ends. Germline CDR1 and CDR2: SQVTM and ANQGSEA. There are 12 residues in the CDR3. The CDR3 nucleotides read TGCAGCGTTGCGGAATTTGAAGAGACCCAGTACTTC. Translation: CSVAEFEETQYF. Full variable domain (outside the CDR3, taken from reference TRBV29-1 and TRBJ2-5): SAVISQKPSRDICQRGTSLTIQCQVDSQVTMMFWYRQQPGQSLTLIATANQGSEATYESGFVIDKFPISRPNLTFSTLTVSNMSPEDSSIYLCSVAEFEETQYFGPGTRLLVL.

The chain uses TRBV15 and TRBJ1-1, with D uncertain. Between the trimmed V and J ends, which lost 0 bases and 7 bases, there was a span of 15 bases. CDR1 and CDR2 (germline): LNHNV, YYDKDF (reference sequence). The CDR3 is made up of 15 amino acids. The CDR3 region is CATSRDHSGYNEAFF. The CDR3 nucleotides are TGTGCCACCAGCAGAGATCACAGCGGGTACAATGAAGCTTTCTTT.

This clonotype was observed at least ten times. The chain recombines TRBV5-1 with TRBJ1-1; maybe TRBD1 (6 bases). Per germline, CDR1 SGHRS and CDR2 YFSETQ. V lost 0 bases and J 4 bases, leaving 16 bases between the germline ends. This CDR3 is built from 16 residues. The CDR3 protein is CASSLVSQGPGTEAFF. As DNA, the CDR3 is TGCGCCAGCAGCTTGGTGTCTCAGGGGCCAGGCACTGAAGCTTTCTTT.

This sequence joins TRBV28 and TRBJ2-7; 11 bases are shared with TRBD2. This CDR3 has 16 residues. V lost 3 bases and J lost 2; bases outside the gene matches: 6. The germline gives CDR1 MDHEN, CDR2 SYDVKM. CDR3 nucleotide sequence: TGTGCCAGCAGTTTGCTTAGCGGGGGGGCCCCCTACGAGCAGTACTTC. It encodes CASSLLSGGAPYEQYF.

This clonotype was counted at least ten times. The chain couples TRBV20-1 to TRBJ2-5; tentative D call: TRBD2 (5 bases). Germline V gene sequence: CDR1 DFQATT, CDR2 SNEGSKA (reference sequence). The V end was cut by 0 bases, the J end by 2 bases, with 10 bases between. CDR3 length: 14 amino acids. The CDR3 is CSARDLRRQETQYF. In nucleotides, the CDR3 is TGCAGTGCTAGAGATTTGAGGAGGCAAGAGACCCAGTACTTC.

This clonotype was found many times. The rearrangement joins TRBV7-3 to TRBJ2-2, with a tentative D call TRBD2 (6 bases). Trimming left V 3 bases short and J 3 bases short, with 11 bases between. From germline, CDR1 is SGHTA and CDR2 FQGTGA. The CDR3 covers 15 residues. This chain's CDR3 is CASSFSGGDTGELFF. DNA of the CDR3: TGTGCCAGCAGCTTCTCTGGAGGGGACACCGGGGAGCTGTTTTTT.

This clonotype was observed many times. The chain has TRBV15 and TRBJ1-1, with D uncertain. V was cut by 0 bases and J by 6 bases, with 11 bases left in between. The CDR3 length is 14 residues. From germline, CDR1 is LNHNV and CDR2 YYDKDF (reference sequence). The CDR3 DNA sequence: TGTGCCACCAGCAGAGACACCGTGGACCCTGAAGCTTTCTTT. It is translated as CATSRDTVDPEAFF. The whole variable domain, filled in from reference TRBV15 and TRBJ1-1, reads DAMVIQNPRYQVTQFGKPVTLSCSQTLNHNVMYWYQQKSSQAPKLLFHYYDKDFNNEADTPDNFQSRRPNTSFCFLDIRSPGLGDTAMYLCATSRDTVDPEAFFGQGTRLTVV.

The J gene is TRBJ1-2, the V gene TRBV27; 7 bases fit TRBD1. The junction had 3 bases not matched to a gene; V was cut back by 6 bases and J by 2 bases. The CDR3 is 13 amino acids. CDR1 is MNHEY, CDR2 SMNVEV, per germline (reference sequence). CDR3 loop: CASRQTGNYGYTF. CDR3 nucleotide sequence: TGTGCCAGCAGGCAGACAGGGAACTATGGCTACACCTTC.